These T cell receptor beta chains were read from a single sample in a study of cytomegalovirus exposure and HLA in healthy donors. The method was immunoSEQ multiplex PCR; TCRdb's version includes in-frame clones alone and lacks a portion of them. This table has 200,000 to 250,000 clones, roughly four fifths appearing once. Material: PBMCs. The origin of the receptors is a woman in her 40s in good health and CMV-seronegative. The CDR3 runs from the conserved cysteine through the conserved F or W. Fields, in order: clone size, D gene, V gene, J gene, CDR3 protein, CDR3 DNA. D genes are given only for firm matches. Clone size is shown for a subset of rows, as once, few, many or a class of expanded clone.

>NA|NA|TRBV19|TRBJ1-3
CASSTQGYAGNTIYF
TGTGCCAGTAGTACCCAGGGTTACGCTGGAAACACCATATATTTT
>NA|NA|TRBV5-4|TRBJ2-1
CASSGLPYNEQFF
TGTGCCAGCAGCGGACTACCCTACAATGAGCAGTTCTTC
>NA|NA|TRBV2|TRBJ1-2
CASTRTTNYGYTF
TGTGCCAGCACCAGGACAACTAACTATGGCTACACCTTC
>NA|NA|TRBV19|TRBJ1-4
CASSQQYANEKLFF
TGTGCCAGTAGTCAACAATACGCTAATGAAAAACTGTTTTTT
>NA|NA|TRBV5-4|TRBJ1-1
CASSRGGFYTEAFF
TGTGCCAGCAGTCGTGGGGGGTTCTACACTGAAGCTTTCTTT
>NA|TRBD2|TRBV7-2|TRBJ2-3
CASSPLAGGRTDTQYF
TGTGCCAGCAGCCCGCTAGCGGGGGGACGCACAGATACGCAGTATTTT
>NA|TRBD1|TRBV6-5|TRBJ1-1
CASNPTGSGTEAFF
TGTGCCAGCAACCCGACAGGGAGTGGGACTGAAGCTTTCTTT
>NA|NA|TRBV4-2|TRBJ1-5
CASSQDLGDQPQHF
TGTGCCAGCAGCCAAGATCTAGGGGATCAGCCCCAGCATTTT
>NA|NA|TRBV7-3|TRBJ2-2
CASSLTGGRLRPTGELFF
TGTGCCAGCAGCTTAACGGGAGGCAGACTTCGACCCACCGGGGAGCTGTTTTTT
>NA|TRBD2|TRBV7-3|TRBJ2-3
CASSPRTSGVSTDTQYF
TGTGCCAGCAGCCCCAGGACTAGCGGGGTTAGCACAGATACGCAGTATTTT
>NA|NA|TRBV5-1|TRBJ1-6
CASSLAEGVVNSPLHF
TGCGCCAGCAGCTTGGCCGAAGGGGTCGTAAATTCACCCCTCCACTTT
>NA|NA|TRBV7-2|TRBJ2-4
CASSLDVSDIQYF
TGTGCCAGCAGCTTAGATGTGTCAGACATTCAGTACTTC
>NA|TRBD1|TRBV28|TRBJ1-2
CASSHPGQGAYHYGYTF
TGTGCCAGCAGCCATCCGGGACAGGGGGCGTATCACTATGGCTACACCTTC
>NA|TRBD1|TRBV27|TRBJ1-6
CASSLTGVNSPLHF
TGTGCCAGCAGTCTGACAGGGGTTAATTCACCCCTCCACTTT
>few|NA|TRBV7-9|TRBJ2-7
CASSLTGTEYEQYF
TGTGCCAGCAGCTTAACTGGGACTGAATACGAGCAGTACTTC
>NA|TRBD2|TRBV11-2|TRBJ2-5
CASSFYGGAGQETQYF
TGTGCCAGCAGCTTCTACGGGGGGGCGGGCCAAGAGACCCAGTACTTC
>NA|TRBD2|TRBV4-1|TRBJ2-1
CASTQDPTSGGKFF
TGCGCCAGCACCCAAGATCCAACTAGCGGGGGGAAGTTCTTC
>NA|TRBD1|TRBV5-4|TRBJ2-5
CASSARQGMRGETQYF
TGTGCCAGCAGCGCTCGACAGGGGATGAGGGGAGAGACCCAGTACTTC
>NA|NA|TRBV4-3|TRBJ2-1
CASSQEASPQQFF
TGCGCCAGCAGCCAAGAAGCGTCCCCTCAGCAGTTCTTC
>NA|NA|TRBV11-3|TRBJ2-2
CASSPAGGGYGELFF
TGTGCCAGCAGCCCTGCCGGAGGAGGGTACGGGGAGCTGTTTTTT
>NA|TRBD1|TRBV6-6|TRBJ1-3
CASSYSTGAGNTIYF
TGTGCCAGCAGTTACTCTACAGGGGCCGGAAACACCATATATTTT
>NA|NA|TRBV7-8|TRBJ1-2
CASSAVRGGGYGYTF
TGTGCCAGCAGCGCGGTGCGGGGAGGGGGGTATGGCTACACCTTC
>NA|NA|TRBV6-1|TRBJ2-5
CASGQGGAGRETQYF
TGTGCCAGCGGTCAGGGAGGTGCCGGGCGTGAAACCCAGTACTTC
>NA|TRBD2|TRBV23-1|TRBJ2-7
CASTQGGNEQYF
TGCGCCAGCACCCAGGGAGGGAACGAGCAGTACTTC
>once|NA|TRBV30|TRBJ1-5
CAWRKQGGDQPQHF
TGTGCCTGGAGAAAACAGGGAGGGGATCAGCCCCAGCATTTT
>NA|TRBD1|TRBV5-4|TRBJ1-2
CASSLAKRQGYGYTF
TGTGCCAGCAGCTTGGCCAAGAGACAGGGGTATGGCTACACCTTC
>NA|NA|TRBV29-1|TRBJ2-7
CSVQRSSYEQYF
TGCAGCGTTCAGCGGAGCTCCTACGAGCAGTACTTC
>NA|TRBD1|TRBV9|TRBJ2-5
CASSGFRDRSETQYF
TGTGCCAGCAGCGGCTTCCGGGACAGGTCAGAGACCCAGTACTTC
>NA|NA|TRBV6-5|TRBJ1-1
CATKEGNTEAFF
TGTGCCACCAAGGAGGGGAACACTGAAGCTTTCTTT
>NA|TRBD1|TRBV30|TRBJ2-1
CAWEGQGYNEQFF
TGTGCCTGGGAGGGACAGGGTTACAATGAGCAGTTCTTC
>NA|NA|TRBV7-9|TRBJ2-1
CASSLRDSGEQFF
TGTGCCAGCAGCTTACGGGATTCTGGTGAGCAGTTCTTC
>NA|NA|TRBV5-1|TRBJ2-1
CASSPDRSSYNEQFF
TGCGCCAGCAGCCCCGACAGGAGCTCCTACAATGAGCAGTTCTTC
>NA|NA|TRBV5-6|TRBJ1-2
CASSLVGDGYTF
TGTGCCAGCAGCTTGGTAGGGGATGGCTACACCTTC
>NA|NA|TRBV5-1|TRBJ2-3
CASSLEQGGTDTQYF
TGCGCCAGCAGCTTGGAACAGGGTGGCACAGATACGCAGTATTTT
>NA|NA|TRBV27|TRBJ2-7
CASSLMTAGGNEQYF
TGTGCCAGCAGCCTAATGACAGCGGGTGGTAACGAGCAGTACTTC
>NA|TRBD1|TRBV7-9|TRBJ2-1
CASSRTGVPYNEQFF
TGTGCCAGCAGCCGGACAGGCGTTCCCTACAATGAGCAGTTCTTC